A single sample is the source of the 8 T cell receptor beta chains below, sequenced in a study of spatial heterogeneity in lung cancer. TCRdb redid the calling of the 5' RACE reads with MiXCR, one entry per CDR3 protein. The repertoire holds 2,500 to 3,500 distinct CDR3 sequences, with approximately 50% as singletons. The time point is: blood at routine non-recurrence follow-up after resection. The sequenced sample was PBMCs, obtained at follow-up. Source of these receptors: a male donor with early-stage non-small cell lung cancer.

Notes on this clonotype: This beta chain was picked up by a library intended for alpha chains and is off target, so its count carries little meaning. Written as DNA, the CDR3 is TGTGCCAGCAGCTTAGGTTCCGCGACGGGGCCGCAGTATTTT. The encoded protein is CASSLGSATGPQYF. The gene calls are TRBV7-2 and TRBJ2-3, with D tentatively TRBD1 or TRBD2 (5 bases each). Germline CDR1 and CDR2: SGHTA and FQGNSA. This CDR3 region has 14 residues. Trimming took 1 base from V and 10 from J, leaving 15 bases between them.

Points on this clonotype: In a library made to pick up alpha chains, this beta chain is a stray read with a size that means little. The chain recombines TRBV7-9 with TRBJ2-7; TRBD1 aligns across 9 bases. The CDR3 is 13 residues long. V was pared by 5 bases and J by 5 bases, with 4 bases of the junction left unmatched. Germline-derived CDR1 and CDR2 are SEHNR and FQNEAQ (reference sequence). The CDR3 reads CASSQGQGNEQYF. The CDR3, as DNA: TGTGCCAGCAGCCAAGGACAGGGGAACGAGCAGTACTTC.

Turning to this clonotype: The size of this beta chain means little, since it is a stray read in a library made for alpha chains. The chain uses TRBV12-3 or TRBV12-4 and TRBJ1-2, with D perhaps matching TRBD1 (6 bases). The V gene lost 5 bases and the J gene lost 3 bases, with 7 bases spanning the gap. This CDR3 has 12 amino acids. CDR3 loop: CASSTGYYGYTF. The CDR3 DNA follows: TGTGCCAGCAGTACAGGGTACTATGGCTACACCTTC.

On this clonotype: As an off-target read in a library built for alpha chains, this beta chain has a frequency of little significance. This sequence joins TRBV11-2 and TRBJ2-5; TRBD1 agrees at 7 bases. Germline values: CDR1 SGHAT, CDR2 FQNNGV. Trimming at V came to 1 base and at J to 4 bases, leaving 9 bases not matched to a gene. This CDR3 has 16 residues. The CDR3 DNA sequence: TGTGCCAGCAGCTTAGTTTACGGGACAGTCGGAGAGACCCAGTACTTC. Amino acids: CASSLVYGTVGETQYF.

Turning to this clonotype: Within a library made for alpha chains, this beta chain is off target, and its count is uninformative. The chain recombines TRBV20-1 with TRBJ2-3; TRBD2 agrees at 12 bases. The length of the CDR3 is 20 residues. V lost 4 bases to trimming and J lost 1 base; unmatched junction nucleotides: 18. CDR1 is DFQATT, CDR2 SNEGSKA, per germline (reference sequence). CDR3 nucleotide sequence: TGCAGTGCTATGACTAGCGGGAGATACATCCCGAGGTATCGCACAGATACGCAGTATTTT. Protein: CSAMTSGRYIPRYRTDTQYF.

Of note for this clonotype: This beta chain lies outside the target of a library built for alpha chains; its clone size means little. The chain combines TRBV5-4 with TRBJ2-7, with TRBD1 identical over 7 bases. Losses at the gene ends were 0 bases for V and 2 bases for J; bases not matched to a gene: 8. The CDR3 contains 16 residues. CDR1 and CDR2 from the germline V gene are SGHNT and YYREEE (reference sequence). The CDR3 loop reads CASSLGGTAGPYEQYF. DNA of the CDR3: TGTGCCAGCAGCTTGGGAGGGACAGCCGGCCCCTACGAGCAGTACTTC.

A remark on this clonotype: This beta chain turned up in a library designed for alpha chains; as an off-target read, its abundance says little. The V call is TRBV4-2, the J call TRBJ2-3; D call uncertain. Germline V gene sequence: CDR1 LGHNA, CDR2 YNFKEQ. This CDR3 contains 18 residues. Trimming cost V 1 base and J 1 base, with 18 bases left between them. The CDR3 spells CASSQVQATSSGTDTQYF. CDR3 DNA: TGTGCCAGCAGCCAAGTTCAGGCGACATCCTCCGGCACAGATACGCAGTATTTT.

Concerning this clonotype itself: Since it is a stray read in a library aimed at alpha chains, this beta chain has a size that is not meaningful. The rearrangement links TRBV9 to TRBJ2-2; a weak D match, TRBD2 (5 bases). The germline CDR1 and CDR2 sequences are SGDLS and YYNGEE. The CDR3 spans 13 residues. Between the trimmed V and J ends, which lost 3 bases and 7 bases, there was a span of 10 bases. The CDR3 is CASSADWDGELFF. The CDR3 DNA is TGTGCCAGCAGCGCGGACTGGGACGGGGAGCTGTTTTTT.